The 16 T cell receptor beta chains in this list originate from one sample, sequenced in a study of cytotoxic CD8 clonotypes in ibrutinib-treated CLL. The repertoire was sequenced with immunoSEQ multiplex PCR; TCRdb's copy has only in-frame clones and lacks some. Of about 50,000 clones listed, roughly three fifths were seen once; the top ten hold about 27%. The starting material was PBMCs, obtained after 24 months of ibrutinib treatment. Every receptor here comes from a human donor with chronic lymphocytic leukemia.

The chain couples TRBV10-3 to TRBJ1-6; D gene uncertain. This CDR3 is built from 17 residues. Trimming shortened V by 0 bases and J by 5 bases, and 14 bases separated the two germline ends. Per the germline V gene, CDR1 is ENHRY and CDR2 is SYGVKD. CDR3 amino acids: CAISESIGRGHNSPLHF. The CDR3 nucleotides are TGTGCCATCAGTGAGTCGATCGGGAGAGGCCATAATTCACCCCTCCACTTT.

The gene calls are TRBV5-6 and TRBJ2-5; a possible D gene is TRBD1 (6 bases). Germline V gene data show CDR1 as SGHDT and CDR2 as YYEEEE. The CDR3 totals 14 residues. Trimming stripped 4 bases from V and 5 bases from J, with 15 bases between. The CDR3 is CASSALGAWETQYF. DNA of the CDR3: TGTGCCAGCAGCGCGCTGGGGGCTTGGGAGACCCAGTACTTC.

CDR3 sequence: CASTGGEGQPQHF. The CDR3 DNA reads TGTGCCAGCACGGGGGGGGAAGGTCAGCCCCAGCATTTT. The chain uses TRBV2 and TRBJ1-5, with a possible D match to TRBD1 (5 bases). V lost 7 bases and J lost 6, with 13 bases in between. From germline, CDR1 is SNHLY and CDR2 FYNNEI. This CDR3 has 13 residues.

The CDR3 sequence: CASSVDMPDTQYF. The CDR3 DNA sequence: TGTGCCAGCAGCGTAGATATGCCAGATACGCAGTATTTT. The rearrangement uses TRBV9 and TRBJ2-3, with no clear D. The CDR3 is 13 amino acids. The V end lost 0 bases, the J end lost 4 bases, and 6 bases lay between the germline ends. Germline V gene sequence: CDR1 SGDLS, CDR2 YYNGEE.

The rearrangement uses TRBV11-3 and TRBJ2-1; either TRBD1 or TRBD2 may supply D (5 bases each). The CDR3 has 13 amino acids. Germline V gene lookup returns CDR1 SGHNT and CDR2 YENEEA. Trimming took off 5 bases at V and 8 bases at J, with 13 bases between the two ends. The CDR3: CASSRGPDDEQFF. The DNA for the CDR3 is TGTGCCAGCAGCCGGGGACCTGACGATGAGCAGTTCTTC.

The CDR3 region is CASSLNRGGEQYF. The DNA for the CDR3 is TGTGCCAGCAGCTTAAACAGGGGCGGAGAGCAGTACTTC. The V gene is TRBV7-9, the J gene TRBJ2-7, with 7 bases lining up with TRBD1. Germline lookup yields CDR1 SEHNR and CDR2 FQNEAQ (reference sequence). This CDR3 contains 13 residues. V lost 2 bases, J lost 7 bases, and 5 bases stayed unmatched.

This clone was picked up a small number of times. The V gene is TRBV7-8, the J gene TRBJ2-1; the D gene is possibly TRBD1 (6 bases). The germline CDR1 and CDR2 sequences are SGHVS and FQNEAQ. The CDR3 has 15 amino acids. V was clipped by 1 base and J by 2 bases, with 9 bases between them. The CDR3 DNA reads as TGTGCCAGCAGCTTAGAAGGGGGTACCTACAATGAGCAGTTCTTC. Translating it yields CASSLEGGTYNEQFF.

This chain links TRBV18 with TRBJ1-1; D gene unclear. This CDR3 comprises 12 residues. With 3 bases removed from V and 3 bases from J, the gap between germline ends came to 5 bases. Germline loops: CDR1 KGHSH, CDR2 LQKENI. CDR3 DNA sequence: TGTGCCAGCTCACCTGGGGACACTGAAGCTTTCTTT. Translation: CASSPGDTEAFF.

The genes are TRBV5-8 and TRBJ2-7; possibly TRBD1 for D (5 bases). The germline CDR1 and CDR2 sequences are SGHTS and YDEGEE. The CDR3 runs to 14 residues. The V and J ends lost 3 bases and 2 bases respectively, with 12 bases between them. CDR3 bases: TGTGCCAGCAGCTGGACACACGGACCCTACGAGCAGTACTTC. As protein: CASSWTHGPYEQYF.

The J gene is TRBJ2-5, the V gene TRBV2; maybe TRBD1 (7 bases). CDR3 size: 15 residues. V was trimmed by 5 bases and J by 4 bases, leaving 17 bases between them. Germline V gives CDR1 SNHLY, CDR2 FYNNEI. The CDR3, as DNA: TGTGCCAGCAGTCCCAGCCGGCAGGGGGGAGAGACCCAGTACTTC. Encoded protein: CASSPSRQGGETQYF.

V usage is TRBV5-1 and J usage is TRBJ1-1, with TRBD1 identical over 8 bases. Germline lookup yields CDR1 SGHRS and CDR2 YFSETQ. The trim removed 9 bases at V and 1 base at J, leaving 5 bases unmatched. This CDR3 has 13 amino acids. The chain's CDR3 is CATRQGRNTEAFF. In DNA, the CDR3 is TGCGCCACACGACAGGGGCGGAACACTGAAGCTTTCTTT.

The chain combines TRBV6-1 with TRBJ2-3, with D possibly being TRBD1 (6 bases). The germline V gene has CDR1 MNHNS and CDR2 SASEGT. V lost 5 bases and J lost 1, with 13 bases in between. This CDR3 is built from 15 residues. CDR3 sequence reads: CASSFLGARTDTQYF. The CDR3 bases are TGTGCCAGCAGTTTCTTGGGGGCCCGCACAGATACGCAGTATTTT.

This clone appeared once. The same CDR3 also results from other DNA sequences found in this sample. The CDR3 coding sequence is TGTGCCAGCAGTTACTCCCCGGGGGGGGACACTGAAGCTTTCTTT. Translation gives CASSYSPGGDTEAFF. This chain joins TRBV6-5 and TRBJ1-1; D may be TRBD1 (5 bases). The CDR3 runs 15 residues. Germline loops: CDR1 MNHEY, CDR2 SVGAGI. The ends were cut back, 0 bases at V and 3 bases at J, with 11 bases in the middle.

The chain carries TRBV20-1 and TRBJ2-1, with D hard to call. Germline-derived CDR1 and CDR2 are DFQATT and SNEGSKA (reference sequence). This CDR3 has 10 residues. The V end was cut by 3 bases, the J end by 9 bases, with 6 bases between. The CDR3 region has the DNA TGCAGTGCTAGTCAGATTGAGCAGTTCTTC. It specifies CSASQIEQFF.

V gene TRBV19 combines with J gene TRBJ2-7; possible D gene TRBD1, 6 bases. Trimming stripped 1 base from V and 4 bases from J, with 11 bases between. The CDR3 contains 14 residues. Germline V CDR1 and CDR2: LNHDA, SQIVND (reference sequence). CDR3 nucleotide sequence: TGTGCCAGTAGTATAGCTCGGACAGCTTACGAGCAGTACTTC. Its protein product is CASSIARTAYEQYF.

This clone was seen just once. The chain combines TRBV5-1 with TRBJ1-2; 10 bases line up with TRBD1. J was trimmed by 3 bases and V by 1 base; bases with no gene match: 3. The germline gives CDR1 SGHRS, CDR2 YFSETQ. The length of the CDR3 is 15 residues. Here the CDR3 DNA reads TGCGCCAGCAGCTTGATGGGACAGGGGTACTATGGCTACACCTTC. The encoded protein is CASSLMGQGYYGYTF. Complete variable domain (other parts from reference TRBV5-1 and TRBJ1-2): KAGVTQTPRYLIKTRGQQVTLSCSPISGHRSVSWYQQTPGQGLQFLFEYFSETQRNKGNFPGRFSGRQFSNSRSEMNVSTLELGDSALYLCASSLMGQGYYGYTFGSGTRLTVV.